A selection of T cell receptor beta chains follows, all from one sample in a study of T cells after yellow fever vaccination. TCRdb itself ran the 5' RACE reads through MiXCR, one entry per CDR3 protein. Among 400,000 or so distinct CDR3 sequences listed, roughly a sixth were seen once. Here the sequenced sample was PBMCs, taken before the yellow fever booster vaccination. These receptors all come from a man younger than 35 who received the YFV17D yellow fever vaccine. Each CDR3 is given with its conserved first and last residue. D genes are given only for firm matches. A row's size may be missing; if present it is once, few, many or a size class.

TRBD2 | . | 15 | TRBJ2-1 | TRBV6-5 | TGTGCCAGCAGTTACGTACTAGCGGGGTACAATGAGCAGTTCTTC | CASSYVLAGYNEQFF
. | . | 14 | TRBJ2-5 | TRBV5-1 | TGCGCCAGCAGCTTGGTACAGTCACAAGAGACCCAGTACTTC | CASSLVQSQETQYF
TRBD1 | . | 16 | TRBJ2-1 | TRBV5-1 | TGCGCCAGCAGCTTGGAGGCAGGGGGCCCCTACAATGAGCAGTTCTTC | CASSLEAGGPYNEQFF
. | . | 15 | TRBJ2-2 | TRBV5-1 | TGCGCCAGCAGGACGGGACCGGTGAACACCGGGGAGCTGTTTTTT | CASRTGPVNTGELFF
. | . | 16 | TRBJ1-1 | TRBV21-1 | TGTGCCAGCAGCAAAGGTGGGGGCAGTACCAACACTGAAGCTTTCTTT | CASSKGGGSTNTEAFF
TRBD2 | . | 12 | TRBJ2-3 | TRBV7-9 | TGTGCCAGCAGCTTAGCGAGCGGGGGTCTACATTTT | CASSLASGGLHF
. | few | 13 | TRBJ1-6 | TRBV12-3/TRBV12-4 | TGTGCCAGCAGTTTTTCCCAGGGAGACAAGAGCCACTTT | CASSFSQGDKSHF
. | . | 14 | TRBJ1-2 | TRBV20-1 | TGCAGTGCTAGAGAGAGGACGGGAAACTATGGCTACACCTTC | CSARERTGNYGYTF
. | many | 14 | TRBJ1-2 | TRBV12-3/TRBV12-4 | TGTGCCACCTCGCCAAGTGGGGGGCGGAATGGCTACACCTTC | CATSPSGGRNGYTF
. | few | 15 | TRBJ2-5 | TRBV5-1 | TGCGCCAGCAGCCGGGCAAGACAGTACCAAGAGACCCAGTACTTC | CASSRARQYQETQYF
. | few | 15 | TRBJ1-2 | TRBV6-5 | TGTGCCAGCAGTCCCACCGGGCGGAGCATTCGGGGCTACACCTTC | CASSPTGRSIRGYTF
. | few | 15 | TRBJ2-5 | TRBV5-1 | TGCGCCAGCAGCTTGGCCTCGGGAGCGGAAGAGACCCAGTACTTC | CASSLASGAEETQYF
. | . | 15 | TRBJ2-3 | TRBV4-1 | TGCGCCAGCAGCCAAGATCAATTCGGCCCTGCGGTGCAGTATTTT | CASSQDQFGPAVQYF
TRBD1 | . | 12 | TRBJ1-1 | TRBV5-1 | TGCGCCAGCAGCGATGACAGGGCAGAAGCTTTCTTT | CASSDDRAEAFF
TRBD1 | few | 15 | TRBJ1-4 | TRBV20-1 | TGCAGTGCTGCTCGAGGGACAGGCTATAATGAAAAACTGTTTTTT | CSAARGTGYNEKLFF
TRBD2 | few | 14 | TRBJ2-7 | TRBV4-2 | TGTGCCAGCAGCCGGGAGCGGGGGGGCTACGAGCAGTACTTC | CASSRERGGYEQYF
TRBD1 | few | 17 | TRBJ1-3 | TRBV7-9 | TGTGCCAGCAGCTGGGGACAGGGGCCTGCTCCAGGAAACACCATATATTTT | CASSWGQGPAPGNTIYF
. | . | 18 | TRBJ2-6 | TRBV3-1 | TGTGCCAGCAGCCAAGATTTAGGGGCCTTCTCTGGGGCCAACGTCCTGACTTTC | CASSQDLGAFSGANVLTF
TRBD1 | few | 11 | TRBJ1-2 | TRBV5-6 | TGTGCCAGCAGCTGGGCGGGACAGGCCACGTTC | CASSWAGQATF
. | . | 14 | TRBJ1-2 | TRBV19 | TGTGCCAGTAGTATCCCTCTTGGATCCTATGGCTACACCTTC | CASSIPLGSYGYTF
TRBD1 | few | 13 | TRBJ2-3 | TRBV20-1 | TGCAGTGCCCCCGACAGGGGCCCAGATACGCAGTATTTT | CSAPDRGPDTQYF
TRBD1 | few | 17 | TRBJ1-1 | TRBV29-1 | TGCAGCGTTGCAGCCTTGGGGACAGGGGTACGATACACTGAAGCTTTCTTT | CSVAALGTGVRYTEAFF
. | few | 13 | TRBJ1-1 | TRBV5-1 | TGCGCCAGCCTGGACCAGGGAGGAGGTGAAGCTTTCTTT | CASLDQGGGEAFF
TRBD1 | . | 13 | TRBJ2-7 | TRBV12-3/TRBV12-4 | TGTGCCAGCAGCCAGGACAGGGGGGGCGAGCAGTACTTC | CASSQDRGGEQYF
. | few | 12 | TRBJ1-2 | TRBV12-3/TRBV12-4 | TGTGCCAGCAGTTTTCAACAGTATGGCTACACCTTC | CASSFQQYGYTF
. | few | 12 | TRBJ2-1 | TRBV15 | TGTGCCACCAGCAGAGTATGGAATGAGCAGTTCTTC | CATSRVWNEQFF
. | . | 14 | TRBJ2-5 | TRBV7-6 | TGTGCCAGCAGCTTAGTGGGGGAAGAGGAGACCCAGTACTTC | CASSLVGEEETQYF
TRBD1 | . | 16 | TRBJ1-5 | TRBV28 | TGTGCCAGCAGTTTGCCGGGACAGAGGAGCAATCAGCCCCAGCATTTT | CASSLPGQRSNQPQHF
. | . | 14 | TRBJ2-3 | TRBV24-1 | TGTGCCACCAGTGAATCCCCGACAGTAAATACGCAGTATTTT | CATSESPTVNTQYF
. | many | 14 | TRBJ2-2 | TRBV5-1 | TGCGCCAGCAGCTTGGCCCTGAACACCGGGGAGCTGTTTTTT | CASSLALNTGELFF
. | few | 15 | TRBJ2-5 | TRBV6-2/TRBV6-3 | TGTGCCAGCAGCGACGTGGGGGCCCGATCCGAGACCCAGTACTTC | CASSDVGARSETQYF
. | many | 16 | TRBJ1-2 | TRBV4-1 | TGCGCCAGCAGCCAGCCAACCAGGAGATCTAACTATGGCTACACCTTC | CASSQPTRRSNYGYTF
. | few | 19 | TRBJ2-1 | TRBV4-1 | TGCGCCAGCAGCCTCCCGGGCACTAGCCGATATCGGCCCTACAATGAGCAGTTCTTC | CASSLPGTSRYRPYNEQFF